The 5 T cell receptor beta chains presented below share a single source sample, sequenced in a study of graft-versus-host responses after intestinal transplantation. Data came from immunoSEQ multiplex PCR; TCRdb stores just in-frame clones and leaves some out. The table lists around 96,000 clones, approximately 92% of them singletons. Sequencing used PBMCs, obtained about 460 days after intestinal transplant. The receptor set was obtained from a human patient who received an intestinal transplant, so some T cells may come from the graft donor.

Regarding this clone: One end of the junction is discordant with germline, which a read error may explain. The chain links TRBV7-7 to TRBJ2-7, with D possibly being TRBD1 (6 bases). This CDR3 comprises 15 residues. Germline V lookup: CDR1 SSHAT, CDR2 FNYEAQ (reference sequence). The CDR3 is CASSLGADSSYEQYF. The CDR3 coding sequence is TGTGCTAGCAGCTTAGGGGCGGACAGCTCCTACGAGCAGTACTTC.

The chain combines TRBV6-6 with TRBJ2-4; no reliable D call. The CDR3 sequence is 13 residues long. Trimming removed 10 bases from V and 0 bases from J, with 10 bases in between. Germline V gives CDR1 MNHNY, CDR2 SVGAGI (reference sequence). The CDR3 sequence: CATETGAKNIQYF. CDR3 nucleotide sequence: TGTGCCACAGAGACGGGAGCCAAAAACATTCAGTACTTC.

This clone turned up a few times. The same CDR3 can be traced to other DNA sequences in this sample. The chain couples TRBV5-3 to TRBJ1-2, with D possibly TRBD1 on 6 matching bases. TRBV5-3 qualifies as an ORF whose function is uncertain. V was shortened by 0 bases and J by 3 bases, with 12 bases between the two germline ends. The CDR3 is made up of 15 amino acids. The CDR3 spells CARSLGRGQDYGYTF. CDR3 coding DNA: TGTGCCAGAAGCTTGGGCAGGGGTCAGGACTATGGCTACACCTTC.

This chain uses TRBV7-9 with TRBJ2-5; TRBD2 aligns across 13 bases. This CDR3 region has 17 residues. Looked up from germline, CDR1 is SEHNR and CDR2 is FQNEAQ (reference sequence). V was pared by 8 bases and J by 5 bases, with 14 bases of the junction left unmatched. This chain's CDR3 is CASVPLAGGHLGETQYF. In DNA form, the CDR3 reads TGTGCCAGCGTCCCACTAGCGGGGGGGCACCTCGGGGAGACCCAGTACTTC.

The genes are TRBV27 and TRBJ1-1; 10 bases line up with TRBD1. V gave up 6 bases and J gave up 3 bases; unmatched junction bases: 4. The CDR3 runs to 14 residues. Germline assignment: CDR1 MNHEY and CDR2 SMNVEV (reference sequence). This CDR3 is CASRGTGVDTEAFF. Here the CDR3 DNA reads TGTGCCAGCAGGGGGACAGGGGTCGACACTGAAGCTTTCTTT.